A selection of T cell receptor beta chains follows, all from one sample in a study of T cell repertoires in cytomegalovirus infection. TCRdb recomputed calls from the reads with MiXCR, one row per CDR3 protein. The sample carries 69,000 or so distinct CDR3 sequences, less than 30% recorded once. Antigens of these TCRs are unknown. The sample here was CD8+ T cells from cultured PBMCs, taken from culture after CMV antigen stimulation. These receptors all stem from a human donor in good health (CMV status not recorded). Some clones in this sample may be carry-over from other donors' samples. Each CDR3 is given with its conserved first and last residue. A D gene is named only where the DNA matches it firmly. Only some rows state a clone size, as once, few, many or a class for expanded clones.

CDR3 DNA: TGTGCCAGCAGCTCTGGGCAGAATGGGGTCCACGAGCAGTACTTC; CDR3 protein: CASSSGQNGVHEQYF; J gene: TRBJ2-7; D gene: .; clone size: many; V gene: TRBV7-9
CDR3 DNA: TGTGCCAGCAGTCCGACAGGGGGCCGGCGGGGCTACACCTTC; CDR3 protein: CASSPTGGRRGYTF; J gene: TRBJ1-2; D gene: TRBD1; clone size: .; V gene: TRBV28
CDR3 DNA: TGTGCCAGCAGCTCGAGACAGGGGGGGAGAACTGAAGCTTTCTTT; CDR3 protein: CASSSRQGGRTEAFF; J gene: TRBJ1-1; D gene: TRBD1; clone size: .; V gene: TRBV11-3
CDR3 DNA: TGTGCCAGCCTCAGGGGGCGGGAATCCGGGGAGCTGTTTTTT; CDR3 protein: CASLRGRESGELFF; J gene: TRBJ2-2; D gene: TRBD1; clone size: few; V gene: TRBV2
CDR3 DNA: TGTGCCAGCAGTTACTCAGGGGGGGGGTCGGTTGGAGCTTTCTTT; CDR3 protein: CASSYSGGGSVGAFF; J gene: TRBJ1-1; D gene: .; clone size: .; V gene: TRBV6-2/TRBV6-3
CDR3 DNA: TGTGCCAGCAGCTTAGAGGGCGCGGGCACAGATACGCAGTATTTT; CDR3 protein: CASSLEGAGTDTQYF; J gene: TRBJ2-3; D gene: .; clone size: few; V gene: TRBV11-2
CDR3 DNA: TGTGCCAGCAGCTTAGACCCCGGCCTAGCGGGAGGAGGCGAGACCCAGTACTTC; CDR3 protein: CASSLDPGLAGGGETQYF; J gene: TRBJ2-5; D gene: TRBD2; clone size: once; V gene: TRBV7-9
CDR3 DNA: TGTGCCATCAGACAGGGTGGACTCAATTACGAGCAGTACTTC; CDR3 protein: CAIRQGGLNYEQYF; J gene: TRBJ2-7; D gene: .; clone size: .; V gene: TRBV10-3
CDR3 DNA: TGTGCCAGCGGGTTGGGGGGCCGAGAGACCCAGTACTTC; CDR3 protein: CASGLGGRETQYF; J gene: TRBJ2-5; D gene: .; clone size: many; V gene: TRBV2
CDR3 DNA: TGTGCCAGTAGTATAGTTAAGCCCCGAACCGAGACTGAAGCTTTCTTT; CDR3 protein: CASSIVKPRTETEAFF; J gene: TRBJ1-1; D gene: .; clone size: .; V gene: TRBV19
CDR3 DNA: TGTGCCAGCAGTCCTGGATTCTCTGGGGCCAACGTCCTGACTTTC; CDR3 protein: CASSPGFSGANVLTF; J gene: TRBJ2-6; D gene: .; clone size: few; V gene: TRBV6-5
CDR3 DNA: TGTGCCAGCAGTGAAGGGGAGGGACGGCCTAATTCACCCCTCCACTTT; CDR3 protein: CASSEGEGRPNSPLHF; J gene: TRBJ1-6; D gene: .; clone size: many; V gene: TRBV2
CDR3 DNA: TGTGCCAGCAGCTTACCCCGGACAGGGGGGAACACTGAAGCTTTCTTT; CDR3 protein: CASSLPRTGGNTEAFF; J gene: TRBJ1-1; D gene: TRBD1; clone size: once; V gene: TRBV9
CDR3 DNA: TGTGCCAGCAGTTTAAATTCTAACTATGGCTACACCTTC; CDR3 protein: CASSLNSNYGYTF; J gene: TRBJ1-2; D gene: .; clone size: .; V gene: TRBV12-3/TRBV12-4
CDR3 DNA: TGTGCCAGCAGCTTAGTCACAGGGGGGACTAACGCCTACGAGCAGTACTTC; CDR3 protein: CASSLVTGGTNAYEQYF; J gene: TRBJ2-7; D gene: .; clone size: many; V gene: TRBV7-2
CDR3 DNA: TGCGCCAGCGGCCGCGGGGGAACCTACAATGAGCAGTTCTTC; CDR3 protein: CASGRGGTYNEQFF; J gene: TRBJ2-1; D gene: TRBD2; clone size: .; V gene: TRBV5-1
CDR3 DNA: TGCAGTGCTAGCGGCAGCCTTTATAGCAATCAGCCCCAGCATTTT; CDR3 protein: CSASGSLYSNQPQHF; J gene: TRBJ1-5; D gene: .; clone size: few; V gene: TRBV20-1
CDR3 DNA: TGCAGCGTTCCGAGGACTCAAGAGACCCAGTACTTC; CDR3 protein: CSVPRTQETQYF; J gene: TRBJ2-5; D gene: .; clone size: few; V gene: TRBV29-1
CDR3 DNA: TGTGCCAGTAGTATTCTGGGGCGGGCGCCCCCCTACGAGCAGTACTTC; CDR3 protein: CASSILGRAPPYEQYF; J gene: TRBJ2-7; D gene: .; clone size: few; V gene: TRBV19
CDR3 DNA: TGTGCCTTCGACCCCCCGGGGACAGGGAAGTATTTT; CDR3 protein: CAFDPPGTGKYF; J gene: TRBJ2-3; D gene: TRBD1; clone size: .; V gene: TRBV30
CDR3 DNA: TGCGCCAGCAGCCAAGATACCAGCTCTGGGGCCAACGTCCTGACTTTC; CDR3 protein: CASSQDTSSGANVLTF; J gene: TRBJ2-6; D gene: .; clone size: .; V gene: TRBV4-3
CDR3 DNA: TGTGCCAGCAGTTTAGGGTCGGGGGCTCAAGAGACCCAGTACTTC; CDR3 protein: CASSLGSGAQETQYF; J gene: TRBJ2-5; D gene: .; clone size: .; V gene: TRBV27
CDR3 DNA: TGCGCCAGCAGCCAAGATCTACAGGGTCCGGACACCATATATTTT; CDR3 protein: CASSQDLQGPDTIYF; J gene: TRBJ1-3; D gene: .; clone size: .; V gene: TRBV4-3